The 26 T cell receptor beta chains below come from one sample, sequenced in a study of metastatic and nonmetastatic thyroid tumors. TCRdb used MiXCR to call clones anew from the PCR reads. The sample has roughly 89,000 clones, roughly an eighth seen once. Not a single patient had been given any form of treatment at any point before undergoing thyroid surgery. The sequenced material came from tumor tissue. All receptors derive from a female donor with papillary thyroid cancer or a benign thyroid nodule (not recorded which). Some clones in this sample may be carry-over from other donors' samples.

The table lists this clone with many counts. The chain couples TRBV12-3 or TRBV12-4 to TRBJ2-6; TRBD1 is a possible D gene (6 bases). This CDR3 spans 17 amino acids. Trimming cost V 0 bases and J 3 bases, with 12 bases left between them. CDR3 amino acids: CASSLARAGVGANVLTF. CDR3 DNA: TGTGCCAGCAGTTTAGCGCGTGCAGGGGTTGGGGCCAACGTCCTGACTTTC.

The table lists this clone with a few counts. A single base separates this from a much larger clone, so it may be a read error. The CDR3 nucleotides are TGTGCCAGTAGCCCACGGGGTCTGGGCTTCCTGACTTTC. It codes for CASSPRGLGFLTF. This chain uses TRBV19 with TRBJ2-6, with D possibly TRBD2 on 5 matching bases. The V gene lost 6 bases and the J gene lost 14 bases, with 17 bases spanning the gap. Germline V CDR1 and CDR2: LNHDA, SQIVND (reference sequence). This CDR3 comprises 13 residues.

This clone showed up many times. The CDR3 coding sequence is TGTGCCAGCTCAATGGGGACAGGGAGAAACTATGGCTACACCTTC. Translated: CASSMGTGRNYGYTF. The chain has TRBV19 and TRBJ1-2, with 9 nucleotides matching TRBD1. Germline assignment: CDR1 LNHDA and CDR2 SQIVND (reference sequence). Trimming at V came to 9 bases and at J to 2 bases, leaving 10 bases not matched to a gene. CDR3 length: 15 amino acids. The full variable domain, completed using reference TRBV19 and TRBJ1-2, is DGGITQSPKYLFRKEGQNVTLSCEQNLNHDAMYWYRQDPGQGLRLIYYSQIVNDFQKGDIAEGYSVSREKKESFPLTVTSAQKNPTAFYLCASSMGTGRNYGYTFGSGTRLTVV.

This clone was observed a handful of times. The chain links TRBV9 to TRBJ2-3; TRBD2 aligns across 8 bases. Germline CDR1 and CDR2: SGDLS and YYNGEE. Trimming at V came to 4 bases and at J to 4 bases, leaving 5 bases not matched to a gene. This CDR3 region has 14 residues. For the CDR3, the DNA is TGTGCCAGCAGCCCAGGACTAGCCCCAGATACGCAGTATTTT. Its translation is CASSPGLAPDTQYF.

This clone occurred a few times. This chain uses TRBV18 with TRBJ2-1, with a possible D match to TRBD2 (6 bases). This CDR3 contains 12 residues. Per the germline V gene, CDR1 is KGHSH and CDR2 is LQKENI. Trimming stripped 3 bases from V and 9 bases from J, with 9 bases between. The CDR3 DNA reads TGTGCCAGCTCACCGCGGGGAAGTGAGCAGTTCTTC. It is translated as CASSPRGSEQFF.

This chain's CDR3 is CASSFRIDYEQYF. Written as DNA, the CDR3 is TGCGCCAGCAGCTTCCGCATAGACTACGAGCAGTACTTC. This chain connects TRBV5-1 to TRBJ2-7; D is ambiguous. V was cut by 2 bases and J by 3 bases, with 9 bases left in between. The CDR3 runs to 13 residues. Germline loops: CDR1 SGHRS, CDR2 YFSETQ.

With respect to this clone: Because it lacks the conserved phenylalanine or tryptophan at the end, this CDR3 is likely a read error. This sequence joins TRBV28 and TRBJ1-4, with D uncertain. The CDR3 has 14 residues. Germline V gene sequence: CDR1 MDHEN, CDR2 SYDVKM. V was shortened by 6 bases and J by 1 base, with 9 bases between the two germline ends. The CDR3 nucleotides read TGTGCCAGCAGGTCTACCAGAACTAATGAAAAACTGTTTTAT. Translating it yields CASRSTRTNEKLFY.

Many counts were recorded for this clone. The chain carries TRBV2 and TRBJ1-5; 7 nucleotides line up with TRBD1. Germline CDR1 and CDR2: SNHLY and FYNNEI. Trimming at V came to 6 bases and at J to 4 bases, leaving 12 bases not matched to a gene. This CDR3 is 16 amino acids long. The CDR3 is CASSETGQGGNQPQHF. The CDR3, as DNA: TGTGCCAGCAGCGAAACGGGGCAGGGGGGGAATCAGCCCCAGCATTTT.

About this clone: Being one base from a much bigger clone, this may be a read error. The chain couples TRBV2 to TRBJ2-2; tentative D call: TRBD1 (6 bases). V lost 4 bases to trimming and J lost 6 bases, with 15 bases between them. This CDR3 region has 15 residues. The V gene's germline CDR1 is SNHLY and CDR2 FYNNEI. The CDR3 nucleotides read TGTGCCAGCAGTGGGGGGCAGGGGACGTCCGGGGAGCTGTTTTTT. Protein: CASSGGQGTSGELFF.

This clone occurred many times. J is TRBJ1-4 and V is TRBV20-1; D perhaps matches TRBD1 (5 bases). V was pared by 5 bases and J by 8 bases, with 18 bases between. The CDR3 is made up of 14 amino acids. In germline, CDR1 is DFQATT, CDR2 SNEGSKA (reference sequence). CDR3: CSAQMSAGREKLFF. The CDR3 DNA is TGCAGTGCTCAGATGTCGGCAGGGCGGGAAAAACTGTTTTTT.

This clone was counted many times. The V gene is TRBV25-1, the J gene TRBJ2-2, with 7 bases fitting TRBD1. V gave up 6 bases and J gave up 1 base; unmatched junction bases: 5. The CDR3 is made up of 15 amino acids. From germline, CDR1 is MGHDK and CDR2 SYGVNS. DNA for the CDR3: TGTGCCAGCAGGAGACAGGGAAAGAACACCGGGGAGCTGTTTTTT. This sequence encodes CASRRQGKNTGELFF. The full variable domain, completed using reference TRBV25-1 and TRBJ2-2, is EADIYQTPRYLVIGTGKKITLECSQTMGHDKMYWYQQDPGMELHLIHYSYGVNSTEKGDLSSESTVSRIRTEHFPLTLESARPSHTSQYLCASRRQGKNTGELFFGEGSRLTVL.

This clone was seen at least ten times. This chain connects TRBV6-1 to TRBJ2-7, with TRBD2 identical over 12 bases. The CDR3 has 19 residues. After removal of 3 bases from V and 2 bases from J, the junction contained 14 bases not matched to a gene. CDR1 and CDR2 from the germline V gene are MNHNS and SASEGT. In nucleotides, the CDR3 is TGTGCCAGCAGTGATGCGACTAGCGGGAGACCGTCCGTCACCTACGAGCAGTACTTC. Its translation is CASSDATSGRPSVTYEQYF.

This clone was picked up many times. The chain employs TRBV12-3 or TRBV12-4 and TRBJ1-3; no reliable D call. Trimming removed 6 bases at V and 4 bases at J, with 7 bases between. The CDR3 has 12 residues. The CDR3: CASSNSGNTIYF. The CDR3 coding sequence is TGTGCCAGCAGCAATTCGGGAAACACCATATATTTT.

This clone was detected ten times or more. V usage is TRBV11-1 and J usage is TRBJ2-1; possibly TRBD2 for D (6 bases). CDR1 SGHAT and CDR2 FQDESV come from the germline V gene (reference sequence). V was clipped by 2 bases and J by 0 bases, with 8 bases between them. The CDR3 loop spans 15 amino acids. The DNA for the CDR3 is TGTGCCAGCAGCTTATACGGGGGCTCCTACAATGAGCAGTTCTTC. The encoded protein is CASSLYGGSYNEQFF. Full variable domain (rest looked up from reference TRBV11-1 and TRBJ2-1): EAEVAQSPRYKITEKSQAVAFWCDPISGHATLYWYRQILGQGPELLVQFQDESVVDDSQLPKDRFSAERLKGVDSTLKIQPAELGDSAMYLCASSLYGGSYNEQFFGPGTRLTVL.

This clone appeared many times. This sequence joins TRBV6-2 or TRBV6-3 and TRBJ1-2; 7 bases are a match to TRBD1. The junction had 12 bases not matched to a gene; V was cut back by 7 bases and J by 4 bases. The germline V gene has CDR1 MNHEY and CDR2 SVGEGT. CDR3 length equals 15 residues. The CDR3 DNA follows: TGTGCCAGCAACGACCGGACAGGAGGCATCTATGGCTACACCTTC. Protein: CASNDRTGGIYGYTF.

Ten or more counts support this clone. The genes are TRBV6-5 and TRBJ1-1; tentative D call: TRBD1 (5 bases). V was shortened by 3 bases and J by 8 bases, with 13 bases between the two germline ends. CDR1 and CDR2 (germline): MNHEY, SVGAGI. There are 13 residues in the CDR3. CDR3 in amino acids: CASSYMPGKEAFF. The CDR3 DNA follows: TGTGCCAGCAGTTATATGCCAGGGAAGGAAGCTTTCTTT.

This chain uses TRBV9 with TRBJ2-5; tentatively, D is TRBD2 (6 bases). Trimming took off 4 bases at V and 5 bases at J, with 12 bases between the two ends. The CDR3 is 13 amino acids. Germline V gene lookup returns CDR1 SGDLS and CDR2 YYNGEE. The CDR3 reads CASSPRGFETQYF. The CDR3 region has the DNA TGTGCCAGCAGCCCACGGGGGTTTGAGACCCAGTACTTC.

This clone was picked up many times. V gene TRBV20-1 combines with J gene TRBJ2-7; 7 bases align to TRBD1. In germline, CDR1 is DFQATT, CDR2 SNEGSKA (reference sequence). With 3 bases clipped from V and 3 bases from J, the junction kept 11 bases outside the gene matches. The CDR3 loop spans 15 amino acids. CDR3 sequence: CSASPGQLKGYEQYF. The DNA of the CDR3 is TGCAGTGCTAGCCCGGGACAGCTCAAGGGCTACGAGCAGTACTTC.

This clone has a count of ten or more. The chain employs TRBV15 and TRBJ2-1, with TRBD1 matching over 9 bases. The V gene end was trimmed by 0 bases and the J gene end by 4 bases; junction bases not matched to a gene: 4. Germline V gene sequence: CDR1 LNHNV, CDR2 YYDKDF (reference sequence). The CDR3 is made up of 16 amino acids. The CDR3 nucleotides are TGTGCCACCAGCAGAGAGAGAGGACAGGGGTACAATGAGCAGTTCTTC. This encodes CATSRERGQGYNEQFF.

This clone was detected only a few times. A single base separates this from a much larger clone, so it may be a read error. The chain employs TRBV6-4 and TRBJ2-3; 11 bases are a match to TRBD2. V shed 6 bases, J shed 1 base, and the junction held 12 bases outside the gene matches. Germline values: CDR1 MRHNA, CDR2 SNTAGT. The CDR3 spans 18 residues. The CDR3 protein is CASSPSTSGSDGTDTQYF. The CDR3 nucleotides are TGTGCCAGCAGCCCTAGTACTAGCGGGAGTGACGGCACAGATACGCAGTATTTT.

This clone was observed a handful of times. The rearrangement joins TRBV4-2 to TRBJ2-1; the D is unclear. The germline gives CDR1 LGHNA, CDR2 YNFKEQ. The length of the CDR3 is 15 residues. V lost 4 bases to trimming and J lost 2 bases, with 12 bases between them. This chain's CDR3 is CASSLPSGTYNEQFF. CDR3 DNA sequence: TGTGCCAGCAGCCTACCTAGTGGTACCTACAATGAGCAGTTCTTC.

CDR3 sequence (DNA): TGTGCCAGCAAGGCGGGACTCACGTACCAAGAGACCCAGTACTTC. It is translated as CASKAGLTYQETQYF. The genes are TRBV27 and TRBJ2-5; a weak D match, TRBD2 (6 bases). The CDR3 consists of 15 residues. Germline assignment: CDR1 MNHEY and CDR2 SMNVEV (reference sequence). V lost 7 bases and J lost 0, with 15 bases in between.

This clone was seen at least ten times. The chain is built from TRBV6-5 and TRBJ2-7; TRBD2 agrees at 9 bases. The V gene's germline CDR1 is MNHEY and CDR2 SVGAGI. CDR3 size: 16 residues. Trimming at V came to 1 base and at J to 5 bases, leaving 9 bases not matched to a gene. This CDR3 reads CASSYYSGTSIDEQYF. CDR3 nucleotide sequence: TGTGCCAGCAGTTACTATTCCGGGACTAGCATCGACGAGCAGTACTTC.

This clone was observed a single time. A much larger clonotype is one base distant, so this may be a read error. The chain couples TRBV7-6 to TRBJ2-7, with unresolved D. The length of the CDR3 is 14 residues. Per germline, CDR1 SGHVS and CDR2 FNYEAQ. Trimming took off 5 bases at V and 3 bases at J, with 14 bases between the two ends. The CDR3 region has the DNA TGTGCCAGCAGCCCCATACGTGAGATCTACGAGCAGTACTTC. Translated: CASSPIREIYEQYF.

This clone was observed a few times. Being one base from a much bigger clone, this may be a read error. The gene calls are TRBV7-2 and TRBJ2-1; no clear D. The CDR3 loop spans 13 amino acids. CDR1 is SGHTA, CDR2 FQGNSA, per germline. V lost 0 bases, J lost 9 bases, and 9 bases lay in between. CDR3 DNA: TGTGCCAGCAGCTTAGCCAACTCCACTGAGCAGTTCTTC. Translating it yields CASSLANSTEQFF. The variable domain in full, with the rest retrieved from reference TRBV7-2 and TRBJ2-1, is GAGVSQSPSNKVTEKGKDVELRCDPISGHTALYWYRQSLGQGLEFLIYFQGNSAPDKSGLPSDRFSAERTGGSVSTLTIQRTQQEDSAVYLCASSLANSTEQFFGPGTRLTVL.

This clone has a handful of counts. A much larger clone lies one base from this, so it may be a read error. The gene calls are TRBV11-3 and TRBJ2-1; the D is unclear. This CDR3 has 12 residues. Trimming pared 4 bases from V and 6 bases from J, leaving 7 bases between. CDR1 SGHNT and CDR2 YENEEA come from the germline V gene. DNA for the CDR3: TGTGCCAGCAGCTACGGACCCAATGAGCAGTTCTTC. Its translation: CASSYGPNEQFF.